This is a list of T cell receptor beta chains from one sample in a study of lymphopenia after photon versus proton radiotherapy. The repertoire was sequenced with immunoSEQ multiplex PCR; TCRdb's copy has only in-frame clones and lacks some. The sample contains around 50,000 clones, roughly 84% of which appear only once. Sequenced material: peripheral blood, taken from a patient treated with proton-based radiotherapy. The receptors here all came from a man aged 55 to 70 with pancreatic cancer. CDR3s include the opening cysteine and the closing phenylalanine or tryptophan. A D gene is named only where the DNA matches it firmly. Clone size, where shown, is once, few, many, or a class for clones that have expanded.

length	V	size	J	D	CDR3	DNA
15	TRBV6-5	few	TRBJ2-7	NA	CASSYSPSYLYEQYF	TGTGCCAGCAGTTACTCTCCCTCCTATCTATACGAGCAGTACTTC
13	TRBV29-1	NA	TRBJ2-3	NA	CSVAGRLGGTQYF	TGCAGCGTGGCGGGCAGACTCGGAGGTACGCAGTATTTT
13	TRBV10-2	NA	TRBJ1-1	NA	CASSETAATEAFF	TGCGCCAGCAGTGAAACTGCCGCCACTGAAGCTTTCTTT
13	TRBV6-5	NA	TRBJ1-2	NA	CASRFTDNYGYTF	TGTGCCAGCAGGTTCACAGATAACTATGGCTACACCTTC
15	TRBV4-3	NA	TRBJ2-6	NA	CASSQDSTGANVLTF	TGCGCCAGCAGCCAAGATTCGACCGGGGCCAACGTCCTGACTTTC
13	TRBV6-5	NA	TRBJ1-2	NA	CASSSVDSYGYTF	TGTGCCAGCAGTTCCGTGGACAGCTATGGCTACACCTTC
19	TRBV5-1	NA	TRBJ2-3	TRBD2	CASSLGLAGGPTSTDTQYF	TGCGCCAGCAGCTTGGGACTAGCGGGAGGGCCAACTAGCACAGATACGCAGTATTTT
15	TRBV28	NA	TRBJ1-2	NA	CASSDPFRGSYGYTF	TGTGCCAGCAGTGACCCCTTTAGGGGGAGCTATGGCTACACCTTC
15	TRBV7-9	NA	TRBJ2-7	TRBD1	CASSLARTGTYEQYF	TGTGCCAGCAGCTTAGCGCGGACAGGGACCTACGAGCAGTACTTC
16	TRBV7-6	NA	TRBJ2-6	NA	CASSSNRAFGANVLTF	TGTGCCAGCAGCTCCAACAGGGCATTCGGGGCCAACGTCCTGACTTTC
15	TRBV6-6	once	TRBJ1-5	NA	CASSYEGGSNQPQHF	TGTGCCAGCAGTTACGAAGGTGGGAGCAATCAGCCCCAGCATTTT
16	TRBV7-8	once	TRBJ2-7	TRBD1	CASSSSRDSFEYEQYF	TGTGCCAGCAGCTCGTCCCGGGACAGCTTTGAGTACGAGCAGTACTTC
15	TRBV4-3	NA	TRBJ2-7	NA	CASSQAYWGSYEQYF	TGCGCCAGCAGCCAAGCTTATTGGGGCTCCTACGAGCAGTACTTC
13	TRBV11-2	NA	TRBJ2-7	NA	CASSLRGIYEQYF	TGTGCCAGCAGCTTACGGGGGATCTACGAGCAGTACTTC
15	TRBV4-2	NA	TRBJ1-2	TRBD1	CASSQGTGGNYGYTF	TGTGCCAGCAGCCAAGGGACAGGGGGTAACTATGGCTACACCTTC
15	TRBV19	NA	TRBJ1-4	NA	CASYPGGAANEKLFF	TGTGCCAGTTATCCAGGAGGGGCGGCTAATGAAAAACTGTTTTTT
14	TRBV15	NA	TRBJ2-5	NA	CATSRDRSKETQYF	TGTGCCACCAGCAGAGATAGGTCGAAAGAGACCCAGTACTTC
14	TRBV18	NA	TRBJ2-7	NA	CASSASAGTHEQYF	TGTGCCAGCTCCGCCTCCGCGGGAACACACGAGCAGTACTTC
14	TRBV5-4	NA	TRBJ2-4	NA	CASSIIGSKNIQYF	TGTGCCAGCAGCATTATTGGGTCCAAAAACATTCAGTACTTC
16	TRBV19	NA	TRBJ2-2	NA	CASSSLGTAGGGELFF	TGTGCCAGTAGTTCTCTCGGGACTGCTGGGGGCGGGGAGCTGTTTTTT
17	TRBV19	NA	TRBJ1-5	NA	CASSTGRQVSYNQPQHF	TGTGCCAGTAGTACCGGCCGACAGGTATCGTACAATCAGCCCCAGCATTTT
16	TRBV18	NA	TRBJ2-7	TRBD2	CASSPVTGRALGEQYF	TGTGCCAGCTCACCAGTAACCGGGAGGGCCCTAGGGGAGCAGTACTTC
14	TRBV2	NA	TRBJ2-5	NA	CASSVSSGLETQYF	TGTGCCAGCAGTGTCTCTTCGGGATTGGAGACCCAGTACTTC
17	TRBV5-1	NA	TRBJ2-1	TRBD2	CASSFGLAGGSNNEQFF	TGCGCCAGCAGCTTTGGACTAGCGGGAGGATCGAACAATGAGCAGTTCTTC
14	TRBV29-1	NA	TRBJ2-7	TRBD2	CSAGLAGARYEQYF	TGCAGCGCGGGACTAGCGGGAGCACGCTACGAGCAGTACTTC
15	TRBV7-2	NA	TRBJ1-6	TRBD1	CASSSRQGFWSPLHF	TGTGCCAGCAGCTCTCGACAGGGCTTTTGGTCACCCCTCCACTTT
16	TRBV28	NA	TRBJ2-6	NA	CASRKPGRAGANVLTF	TGTGCCAGCAGAAAACCTGGCAGGGCTGGGGCCAACGTCCTGACTTTC
14	TRBV30	NA	TRBJ2-5	TRBD2	CAWSVSLAAQAQYF	TGTGCCTGGAGTGTATCCCTAGCGGCCCAGGCCCAGTACTTC
13	TRBV29-1	NA	TRBJ2-1	NA	CSTRRSSDNEQFF	TGCAGCACCCGGCGATCTTCGGATAATGAGCAGTTCTTC
16	TRBV27	NA	TRBJ2-2	TRBD2	CASSSKREAGTGELFF	TGTGCCAGCAGTTCCAAGCGGGAGGCGGGCACCGGGGAGCTGTTTTTT
16	TRBV4-1	once	TRBJ2-2	NA	CASSQASGQRRGELFF	TGCGCCAGCAGCCAAGCCTCCGGACAGAGACGCGGGGAGCTGTTTTTT
16	TRBV5-1	NA	TRBJ1-1	TRBD1	CASSPGQGTWGTEAFF	TGCGCCAGCAGCCCGGGACAGGGGACCTGGGGCACTGAAGCTTTCTTT
14	TRBV2	NA	TRBJ1-6	TRBD1	CASGKGQGNSPLHF	TGTGCCAGCGGTAAAGGACAGGGTAATTCACCCCTCCACTTT
15	TRBV9	NA	TRBJ2-3	TRBD2	CASSGSGTRGDTQYF	TGTGCCAGCAGCGGTAGCGGGACCCGGGGGGATACGCAGTATTTT
16	TRBV4-1	NA	TRBJ2-1	TRBD2	CASSQVDGRADNEQFF	TGCGCCAGCAGCCAAGTTGACGGGAGGGCCGACAATGAGCAGTTCTTC
16	TRBV25-1	NA	TRBJ2-2	NA	CASTSHGELITGELFF	TGTGCCAGCACTTCACACGGGGAGCTAATCACCGGGGAGCTGTTTTTT
17	TRBV4-2	NA	TRBJ2-7	NA	CASSQEAETSRNYEQYF	TGTGCCAGCAGCCAAGAAGCTGAAACTAGCCGTAACTACGAGCAGTACTTC
15	TRBV6-6	NA	TRBJ1-5	NA	CASRDGLLGSQPQHF	TGTGCCAGCAGGGATGGACTCCTTGGTAGTCAGCCCCAGCATTTT
15	TRBV4-3	few	TRBJ2-2	NA	CASSQVSQNTGELFF	TGCGCCAGCAGCCAAGTTAGCCAGAACACCGGGGAGCTGTTTTTT